The clone carrying this TCR beta chain was recorded a few times. Antigen unknown. Distinct nucleotide sequences in the sample also encode this CDR3. Trimming left V 3 bases short and J 4 bases short, with 9 bases between. The CDR3 loop spans 13 amino acids. Germline V gene data show CDR1 as SNHLY and CDR2 as FYNNEI. Every subset's genomic DNA went evenly onto several immunoSEQ plates. Libraries were prepared by immunoSEQ multiplex PCR; TCRdb keeps only in-frame clonotypes and omits some of them. The sample shows a few million clones, over 85% of them seen only once. These data come from a study of shared clonotypes between healthy human individuals. Broader study findings: Shared across a few donors were around 5% of the naive CD4 clonotypes. Only blood was sampled; tissue repertoires likely differ. Among non-shared clonotypes, generation probabilities were lower than among those shared by all four donors.

This rearrangement joins TRBV2 to TRBJ1-1; a weak D match, TRBD1 (6 bases). The clonotype was recovered from a man aged 18-30 years in good health. Some clones in this sample may be carry-over from other donors' samples. Sequenced material: naive CD4+ T cells from PBMCs. Indicated subset: CD45RA+ positively selected. The CDR3 loop reads CASSEARGTEAFF. As DNA, the CDR3 is TGTGCCAGCAGTGAGGCCAGGGGCACTGAAGCTTTCTTT.